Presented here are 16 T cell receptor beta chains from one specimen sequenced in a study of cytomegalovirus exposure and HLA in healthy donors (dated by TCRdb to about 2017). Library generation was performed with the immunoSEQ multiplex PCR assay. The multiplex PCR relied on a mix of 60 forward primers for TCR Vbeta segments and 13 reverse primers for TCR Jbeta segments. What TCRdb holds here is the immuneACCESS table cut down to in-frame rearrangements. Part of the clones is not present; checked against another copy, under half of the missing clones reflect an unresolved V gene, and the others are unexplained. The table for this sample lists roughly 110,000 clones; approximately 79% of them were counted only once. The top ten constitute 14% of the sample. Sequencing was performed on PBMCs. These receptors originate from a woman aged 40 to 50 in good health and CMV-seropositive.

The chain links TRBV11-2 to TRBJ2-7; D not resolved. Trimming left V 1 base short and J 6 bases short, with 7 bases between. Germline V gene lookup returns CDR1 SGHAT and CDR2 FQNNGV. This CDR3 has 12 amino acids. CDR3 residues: CASSLGHVEQYF. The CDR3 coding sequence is TGTGCCAGCAGCTTAGGGCATGTCGAGCAGTACTTC.

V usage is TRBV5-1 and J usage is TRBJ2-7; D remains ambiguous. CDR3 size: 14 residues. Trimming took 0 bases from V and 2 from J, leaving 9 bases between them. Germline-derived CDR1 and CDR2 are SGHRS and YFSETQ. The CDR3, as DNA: TGCGCCAGCAGCTTGGATGCGGATCCCTACGAGCAGTACTTC. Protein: CASSLDADPYEQYF.

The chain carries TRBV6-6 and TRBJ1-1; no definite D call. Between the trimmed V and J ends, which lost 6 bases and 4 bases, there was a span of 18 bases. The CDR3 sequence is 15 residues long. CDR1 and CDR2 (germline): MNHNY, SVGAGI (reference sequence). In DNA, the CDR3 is TGTGCCAGCAGGTTCCTGGAGGAGCGCGGCACTGAAGCTTTCTTT. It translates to CASRFLEERGTEAFF.

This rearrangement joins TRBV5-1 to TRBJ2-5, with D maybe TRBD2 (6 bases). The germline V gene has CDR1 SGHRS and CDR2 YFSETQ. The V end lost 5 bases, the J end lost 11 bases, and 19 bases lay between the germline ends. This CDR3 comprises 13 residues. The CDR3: CASRPGSGREQYF. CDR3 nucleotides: TGCGCCAGCAGACCTGGTTCCGGCCGGGAGCAGTACTTC.

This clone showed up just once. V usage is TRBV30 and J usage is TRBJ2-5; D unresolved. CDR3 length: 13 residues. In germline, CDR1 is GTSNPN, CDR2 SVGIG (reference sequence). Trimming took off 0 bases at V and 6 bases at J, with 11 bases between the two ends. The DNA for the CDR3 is TGTGCCTGGAGTGTACCGGGTATCCAGACCCAGTACTTC. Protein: CAWSVPGIQTQYF.

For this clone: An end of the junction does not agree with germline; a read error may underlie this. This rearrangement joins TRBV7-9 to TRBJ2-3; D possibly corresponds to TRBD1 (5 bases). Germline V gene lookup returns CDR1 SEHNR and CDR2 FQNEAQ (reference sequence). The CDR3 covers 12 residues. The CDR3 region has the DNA TGTGCCAGCAGCTTATTGGGCAGGGTTATATCTTTT. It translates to CASSLLGRVISF.

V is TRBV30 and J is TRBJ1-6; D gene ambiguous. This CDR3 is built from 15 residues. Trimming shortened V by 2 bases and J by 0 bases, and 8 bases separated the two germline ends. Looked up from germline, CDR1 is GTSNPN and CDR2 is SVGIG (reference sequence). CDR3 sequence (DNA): TGTGCCTGGAGTTACGGGAGCTCCTATAATTCACCCCTCCACTTT. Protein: CAWSYGSSYNSPLHF.

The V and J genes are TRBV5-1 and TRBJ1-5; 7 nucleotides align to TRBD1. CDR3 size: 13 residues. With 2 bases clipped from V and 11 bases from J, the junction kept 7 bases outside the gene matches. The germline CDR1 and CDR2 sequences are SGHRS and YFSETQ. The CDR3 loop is CASSFFPGQAQHF. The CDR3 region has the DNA TGCGCCAGCAGCTTTTTCCCCGGACAGGCCCAGCATTTT.

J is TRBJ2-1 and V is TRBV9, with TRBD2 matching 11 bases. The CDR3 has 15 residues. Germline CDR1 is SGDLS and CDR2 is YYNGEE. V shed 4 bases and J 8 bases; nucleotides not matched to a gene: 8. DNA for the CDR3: TGTGCCAGCAGCTTTGGTAGCGGGGGGGCAGATGAGCAGTTCTTC. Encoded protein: CASSFGSGGADEQFF.

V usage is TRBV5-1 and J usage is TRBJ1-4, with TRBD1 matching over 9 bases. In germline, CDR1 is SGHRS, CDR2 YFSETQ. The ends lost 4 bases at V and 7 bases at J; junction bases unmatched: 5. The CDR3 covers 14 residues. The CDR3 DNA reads TGCGCCAGCAGCGTGGACAGGGGTCGTGAAAAACTGTTTTTT. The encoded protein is CASSVDRGREKLFF.

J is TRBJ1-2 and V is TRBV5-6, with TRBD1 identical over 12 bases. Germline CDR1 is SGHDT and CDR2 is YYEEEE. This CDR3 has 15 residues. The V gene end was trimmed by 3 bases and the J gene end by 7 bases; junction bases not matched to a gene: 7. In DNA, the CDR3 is TGTGCCAGCAGCTGGGGGACAGGGGGCCTACGTGGCTACACCTTC. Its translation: CASSWGTGGLRGYTF.

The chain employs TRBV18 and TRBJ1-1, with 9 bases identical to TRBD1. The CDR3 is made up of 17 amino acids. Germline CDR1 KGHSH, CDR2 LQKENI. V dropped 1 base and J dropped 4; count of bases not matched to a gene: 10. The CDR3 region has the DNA TGTGCCAGCTCACCACTGGGACAGGGAGGGGTGGGCACTGAAGCTTTCTTT. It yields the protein CASSPLGQGGVGTEAFF.

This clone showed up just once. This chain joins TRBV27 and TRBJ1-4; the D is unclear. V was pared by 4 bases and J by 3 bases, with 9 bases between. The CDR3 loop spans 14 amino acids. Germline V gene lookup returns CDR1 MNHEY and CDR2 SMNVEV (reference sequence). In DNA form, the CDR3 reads TGTGCCAGCAGTTCTTCCCCGGCTAATGAAAAACTGTTTTTT. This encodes CASSSSPANEKLFF.

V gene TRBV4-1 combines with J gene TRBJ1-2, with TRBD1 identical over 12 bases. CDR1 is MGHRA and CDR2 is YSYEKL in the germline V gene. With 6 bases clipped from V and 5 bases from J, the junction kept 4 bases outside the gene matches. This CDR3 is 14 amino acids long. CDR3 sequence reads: CASRGTGGSYGYTF. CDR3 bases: TGCGCCAGCAGAGGGACAGGGGGCTCTTATGGCTACACCTTC.

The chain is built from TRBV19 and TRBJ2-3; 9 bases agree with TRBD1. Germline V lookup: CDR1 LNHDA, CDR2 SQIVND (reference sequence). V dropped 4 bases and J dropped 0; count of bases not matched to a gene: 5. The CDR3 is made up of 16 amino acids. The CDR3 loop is CASSKRQGGSTDTQYF. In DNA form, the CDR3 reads TGTGCCAGTAGTAAACGACAGGGGGGGAGCACAGATACGCAGTATTTT.

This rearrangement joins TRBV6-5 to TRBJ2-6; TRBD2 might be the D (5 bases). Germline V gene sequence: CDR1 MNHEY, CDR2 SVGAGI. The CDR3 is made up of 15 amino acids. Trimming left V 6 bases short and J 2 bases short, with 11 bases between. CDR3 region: CASRPTGAGANVLTF. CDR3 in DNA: TGTGCCAGCAGACCGACCGGGGCTGGGGCCAACGTCCTGACTTTC.